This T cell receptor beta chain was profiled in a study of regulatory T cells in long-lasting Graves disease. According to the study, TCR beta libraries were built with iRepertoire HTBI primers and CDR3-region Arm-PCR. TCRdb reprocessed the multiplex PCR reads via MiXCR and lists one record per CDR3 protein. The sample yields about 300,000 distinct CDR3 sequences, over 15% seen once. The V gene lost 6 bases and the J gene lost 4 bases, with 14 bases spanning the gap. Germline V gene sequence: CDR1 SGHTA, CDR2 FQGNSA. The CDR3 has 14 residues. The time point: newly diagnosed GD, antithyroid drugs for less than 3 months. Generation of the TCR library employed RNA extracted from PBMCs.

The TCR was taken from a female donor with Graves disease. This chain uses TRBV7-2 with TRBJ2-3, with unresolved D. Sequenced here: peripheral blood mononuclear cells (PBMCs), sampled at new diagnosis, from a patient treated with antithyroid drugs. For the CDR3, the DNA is TGTGCCAGCAGTCGTGGGGTGAGCGCAGATACGCAGTATTTT. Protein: CASSRGVSADTQYF.